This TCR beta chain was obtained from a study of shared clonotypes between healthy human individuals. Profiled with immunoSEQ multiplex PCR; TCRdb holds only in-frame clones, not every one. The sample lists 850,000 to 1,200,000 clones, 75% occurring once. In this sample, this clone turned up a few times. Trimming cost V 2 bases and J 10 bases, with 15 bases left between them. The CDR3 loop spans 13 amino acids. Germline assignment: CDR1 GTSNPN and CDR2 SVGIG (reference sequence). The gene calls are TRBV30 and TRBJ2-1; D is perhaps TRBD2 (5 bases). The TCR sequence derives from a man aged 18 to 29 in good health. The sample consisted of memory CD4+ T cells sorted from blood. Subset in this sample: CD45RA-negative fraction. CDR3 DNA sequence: TGTGCCTGGAGTCGACCCGGGGTGAGAGAGCAGTTCTTC. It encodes CAWSRPGVREQFF.